The 28 T cell receptor beta chains listed next were all sequenced from one sample in a study of blood T cells in healthy people across ages. A J-beta primer mix and a sample-barcoded 5' primer were used in a second PCR of about 7 to 12 cycles. TCRdb re-derived calls from the 5' RACE reads in MiXCR, one entry per CDR3 protein. The table has fewer than 2,000,000 distinct CDR3 sequences, 30% to 40% seen once; the top ten hold under 30%. Sequenced: blood. All receptors derive from a human donor in good health.

J is TRBJ1-1 and V is TRBV29-1, with TRBD1 identical over 8 bases. The CDR3 contains 15 residues. CDR1 is SQVTM, CDR2 ANQGSEA, per germline. With V trimmed by 3 bases and J by 4 bases, 10 bases remained unmatched. CDR3 nucleotide sequence: TGCAGCGTTGAGGGGGTGGCAGGGGGCTTCACTGAAGCTTTCTTT. This encodes CSVEGVAGGFTEAFF.

On this clonotype: One end of the junction varies from germline; a read error may be responsible. CDR3 sequence: CASSLRGIFGGESTGAFF. In DNA form, the CDR3 reads TGTGCCAGCAGCTTAAGGGGTATTTTCGGGGGCGAGAGCACTGGAGCTTTCTTT. This chain uses TRBV7-2 with TRBJ1-1; D might be TRBD1 (6 bases). Germline values: CDR1 SGHTA, CDR2 FQGNSA. The CDR3 is made up of 18 amino acids.

This CDR3 is CSVTHREPEQFF. CDR3 nucleotide sequence: TGCAGCGTTACCCACAGGGAACCCGAGCAGTTCTTC. This chain joins TRBV29-1 and TRBJ2-1, with a tentative D call TRBD1 (6 bases). Trimming stripped 5 bases from V and 10 bases from J, with 15 bases between. The germline V gene has CDR1 SQVTM and CDR2 ANQGSEA. The CDR3 is made up of 12 amino acids.

The gene calls are TRBV4-3 and TRBJ1-1, with D uncertain. Germline CDR1 LGHNA, CDR2 YSLEER. V was cut by 8 bases and J by 4 bases, with 8 bases left in between. The length of the CDR3 is 11 residues. The CDR3 here is CASLTSTEAFF. In DNA, the CDR3 is TGCGCCAGCTTAACGTCCACTGAAGCTTTCTTT.

About this clonotype: An end of the junction does not agree with germline; a read error may underlie this. The rearrangement uses TRBV4-2 and TRBJ1-2; D remains unclear. This CDR3 contains 16 residues. The germline gives CDR1 LGHNA, CDR2 YNFKEQ. CDR3: CASSPNLGTYLYRYTF. CDR3 bases: TGTGCCAGCAGCCCCAACCTGGGCACTTACCTCTATCGCTACACCTTC.

In its sample, this clonotype was seen a few times. The rearrangement links TRBV4-1 to TRBJ1-1; 7 bases map to TRBD1. Germline lookup yields CDR1 MGHRA and CDR2 YSYEKL. This CDR3 spans 15 amino acids. V shed 0 bases and J 4 bases; nucleotides not matched to a gene: 5. The chain's CDR3 is CASSQEGSGGTEAFF. CDR3 DNA: TGCGCCAGCAGCCAAGAGGGTTCAGGGGGCACTGAAGCTTTCTTT.

The V and J genes are TRBV20-1 and TRBJ2-3, with 12 bases identical to TRBD2. The CDR3 runs to 16 residues. Trimming removed 6 bases from V and 2 bases from J; junction bases left unmatched: 9. Germline-derived CDR1 and CDR2 are DFQATT and SNEGSKA (reference sequence). The CDR3 DNA reads as TGCAGTGCCCCTGACCGACTAGCGGGGGACACAGATACGCAGTATTTT. This codes for CSAPDRLAGDTDTQYF.

This clonotype came up a few times. This chain joins TRBV20-1 and TRBJ1-5, with D hard to call. V lost 6 bases and J 0 bases, leaving 15 bases between the germline ends. The CDR3 runs to 15 residues. In germline, CDR1 is DFQATT, CDR2 SNEGSKA (reference sequence). CDR3 region: CSAPSDGYSNQPQHF. As DNA, the CDR3 is TGCAGTGCCCCCTCGGACGGGTATAGCAATCAGCCCCAGCATTTT.

This chain links TRBV7-2 with TRBJ2-7; a weak D match, TRBD1 (6 bases). Germline-derived CDR1 and CDR2 are SGHTA and FQGNSA. CDR3 length: 14 amino acids. V dropped 2 bases and J dropped 2 bases, with 10 bases sitting between them. CDR3 sequence (DNA): TGTGCCAGCAGCTTATCGGACAGTCCCTACGAGCAGTACTTC. It encodes CASSLSDSPYEQYF.

V usage is TRBV5-1 and J usage is TRBJ2-3; no clear D gene. The CDR3 covers 16 residues. The V end lost 0 bases, the J end lost 4 bases, and 15 bases lay between the germline ends. The germline V gene has CDR1 SGHRS and CDR2 YFSETQ. CDR3 protein: CASSLEVTRRADTQYF. Written as DNA, the CDR3 is TGCGCCAGCAGCTTGGAGGTTACCAGACGGGCAGATACGCAGTATTTT.

This chain joins TRBV2 and TRBJ2-7; TRBD2 aligns across 8 bases. CDR1 and CDR2 (germline): SNHLY, FYNNEI. The CDR3 consists of 15 residues. The V and J ends lost 5 bases and 0 bases, in that order; junction bases with no gene match: 6. This CDR3 is CASSWLAGGSYEQYF. For the CDR3, the DNA is TGTGCCAGCAGTTGGCTAGCGGGTGGCTCCTACGAGCAGTACTTC.

The chain employs TRBV20-1 and TRBJ1-5; 10 nucleotides align to TRBD1. The V gene end was trimmed by 7 bases and the J gene end by 4 bases; junction bases not matched to a gene: 7. Per the germline V gene, CDR1 is DFQATT and CDR2 is SNEGSKA (reference sequence). CDR3 size: 14 residues. The CDR3 bases are TGCAGTGTCGCCGGGACAGGGGCGAATCAGCCCCAGCATTTT. The encoded protein is CSVAGTGANQPQHF.

This chain connects TRBV20-1 to TRBJ2-1, with D perhaps matching TRBD1 or TRBD2 (5 bases each). Between the trimmed V and J ends, which lost 6 bases and 0 bases, there was a span of 15 bases. The length of the CDR3 is 15 residues. Germline CDR1 and CDR2: DFQATT and SNEGSKA (reference sequence). The CDR3 bases are TGCAGTGCGGACAACAGGAGGTCCTCCTACAATGAGCAGTTCTTC. This encodes CSADNRRSSYNEQFF.

This clonotype was counted a few times. The chain recombines TRBV7-9 with TRBJ2-6; D is perhaps TRBD1 (5 bases). Germline lookup yields CDR1 SEHNR and CDR2 FQNEAQ (reference sequence). The CDR3 length is 17 residues. V lost 3 bases and J 2 bases, leaving 14 bases between the germline ends. CDR3 coding DNA: TGTGCCAGCAGCTTCCGGACAAGCAGCGCTGGGGCCAACGTCCTGACTTTC. This gives the protein CASSFRTSSAGANVLTF.

This clonotype was seen more than once but under ten times. V is TRBV20-1 and J is TRBJ1-1; TRBD1 aligns across 10 bases. Germline CDR1 DFQATT, CDR2 SNEGSKA (reference sequence). V gave up 3 bases and J gave up 5 bases; unmatched junction bases: 3. The CDR3 is 13 amino acids. The CDR3 loop is CSASRDRGTEAFF. The DNA of the CDR3 is TGCAGTGCTAGCCGGGACAGGGGAACTGAAGCTTTCTTT.

This clonotype has a single count. The CDR3 reads CASSQEEGPTDTQYF. CDR3 in DNA: TGCGCCAGCAGCCAAGAAGAGGGTCCCACAGATACGCAGTATTTT. This chain joins TRBV4-1 and TRBJ2-3, with D possibly TRBD2 on 5 matching bases. Trimming cost V 0 bases and J 2 bases, with 9 bases left between them. In germline, CDR1 is MGHRA, CDR2 YSYEKL. The CDR3 length is 15 residues.

A single count supports this clonotype. The gene calls are TRBV18 and TRBJ2-1, with a tentative D call TRBD2 (7 bases). V was cut by 6 bases and J by 9 bases, with 21 bases left in between. The V gene's germline CDR1 is KGHSH and CDR2 LQKENI. The length of the CDR3 is 15 residues. The CDR3 spells CASSDFGGAHGEQFF. The CDR3 nucleotides are TGTGCCAGCTCTGACTTTGGGGGGGCTCACGGTGAGCAGTTCTTC.

This clonotype appeared a single time. This sequence joins TRBV29-1 and TRBJ2-4; 10 nucleotides align to TRBD1. The J call may be mistaken, given a closer DNA end match to TRBJ2-5. This CDR3 contains 12 residues. Looked up from germline, CDR1 is SQVTM and CDR2 is ANQGSEA. The CDR3 loop reads CSVWDRGETQYF. The CDR3 region has the DNA TGCAGCGTTTGGGACAGGGGAGAGACCCAGTACTTC.

This clonotype turned up a few times. This chain uses TRBV24-1 with TRBJ2-1, with TRBD2 matching over 7 bases. Per the germline V gene, CDR1 is KGHDR and CDR2 is SFDVKD. With 5 bases clipped from V and 4 bases from J, the junction kept 1 base outside the gene matches. The CDR3 extends over 13 amino acids. In nucleotides, the CDR3 is TGTGCCACCAGTGGCGGGGGTTACAATGAGCAGTTCTTC. It is translated as CATSGGGYNEQFF.

This clonotype was seen more than once but under ten times. CDR3 loop: CASGLGRVGEQYF. The CDR3 DNA is TGTGCTAGTGGTTTGGGCAGGGTGGGAGAGCAGTACTTC. This chain joins TRBV12-5 and TRBJ2-5; D possibly uses TRBD1 or TRBD2 (5 bases each). Germline lookup yields CDR1 LGHNT and CDR2 FRNRAP. CDR3 length equals 13 residues. Trimming took 1 base from V and 11 from J, leaving 14 bases between them.

The rearrangement joins TRBV6-2 or TRBV6-3 to TRBJ1-5, with unresolved D. Between the trimmed V and J ends, which lost 0 bases and 11 bases, there was a span of 11 bases. In germline, CDR1 is MNHEY, CDR2 SVGEGT. The length of the CDR3 is 13 residues. The CDR3 here is CASSYSLQLAQHF. CDR3 nucleotide sequence: TGTGCCAGCAGTTACTCACTCCAATTAGCCCAGCATTTT.

This chain uses TRBV12-3 or TRBV12-4 with TRBJ2-1; 8 positions agree with TRBD2. The length of the CDR3 is 17 residues. Trimming at V came to 7 bases and at J to 0 bases, leaving 11 bases not matched to a gene. CDR3 loop: CASTLWGGGSSYNEQFF. CDR3 DNA: TGTGCCAGCACCCTGTGGGGCGGGGGGAGCTCCTACAATGAGCAGTTCTTC.

The table lists this clonotype with a few counts. The chain recombines TRBV19 with TRBJ2-7, with TRBD1 matching over 8 bases. The CDR3 runs to 15 residues. Germline V gene lookup returns CDR1 LNHDA and CDR2 SQIVND (reference sequence). V lost 2 bases, J lost 2 bases, and 5 bases stayed unmatched. CDR3 amino acids: CASSIQTGVPYEQYF. CDR3 nucleotide sequence: TGTGCCAGTAGTATACAGACAGGGGTGCCCTACGAGCAGTACTTC.

This clonotype was detected a few times. The V and J genes are TRBV4-3 and TRBJ1-1; D remains unclear. The CDR3 totals 14 residues. Germline assignment: CDR1 LGHNA and CDR2 YSLEER. Trimming shortened V by 0 bases and J by 1 base, and 6 bases separated the two germline ends. Written as DNA, the CDR3 is TGCGCCAGCAGCCAAGACATGCGGAACACTGAAGCTTTCTTT. Translating gives CASSQDMRNTEAFF.

The chain uses TRBV11-2 and TRBJ2-3; TRBD2 aligns across 7 bases. The CDR3 covers 14 residues. The germline V gene has CDR1 SGHAT and CDR2 FQNNGV. With 3 bases clipped from V and 6 bases from J, the junction kept 6 bases outside the gene matches. Here the CDR3 reads CASSLGGEADTQYF. DNA for the CDR3: TGTGCCAGCAGCTTGGGGGGGGAGGCCGATACGCAGTATTTT.

The chain uses TRBV5-1 and TRBJ2-1, with D perhaps TRBD2 (7 bases). V shed 0 bases and J shed 9 bases, with 16 bases lying between them. Germline CDR1 is SGHRS and CDR2 is YFSETQ. CDR3 length equals 15 residues. The CDR3 reads CASSLVGGAYFEQFF. For the CDR3, the DNA is TGCGCCAGCAGCTTGGTGGGGGGGGCCTATTTTGAGCAGTTCTTC.

This clonotype appeared a few times. This chain connects TRBV12-3 or TRBV12-4 to TRBJ1-5, with 8 bases matching TRBD1. V lost 6 bases to trimming and J lost 2 bases; unmatched junction nucleotides: 9. The CDR3 has 16 residues. For the CDR3, the DNA is TGTGCCAGCAGCCCCCATGGGACAGGTCGCAATCAGCCCCAGCATTTT. This encodes CASSPHGTGRNQPQHF.

The table lists this clonotype with a few counts. V is TRBV15 and J is TRBJ2-1, with 7 nucleotides matching TRBD2. CDR3 length equals 15 residues. Germline lookup yields CDR1 LNHNV and CDR2 YYDKDF (reference sequence). V lost 2 bases and J lost 6; bases outside the gene matches: 7. The CDR3 here is CATSRTGLVGNEQFF. The CDR3 DNA follows: TGTGCCACCAGCAGAACAGGACTAGTGGGCAATGAGCAGTTCTTC.